This TCR beta chain was retrieved from a study of T cell responses to AZD1222 COVID-19 vaccine. V was shortened by 5 bases and J by 8 bases, with 12 bases between the two germline ends. The CDR3 length is 13 residues. Germline values: CDR1 SGHTA, CDR2 FQGNSA. Clones were read by immunoSEQ multiplex PCR, and TCRdb kept only the in-frame ones, dropping some. The sample contains about 94,000 clones, about 90% of which appear only once. This clone has only one observation. The rearrangement uses TRBV7-2 and TRBJ1-4, with D unresolved. The sequenced sample was peripheral blood, obtained on day 0 of AZD1222 vaccination. The TCR was taken from an adult in good health. CDR3 nucleotides: TGTGCCAGCAGCACACCCCCAGGCGAAAAACTGTTTTTT. Translation: CASSTPPGEKLFF.